The next 14 T cell receptor beta chains were all read from a single sample in a study of blood T cell repertoires in COVID-19. Assay: immunoSEQ multiplex PCR; the TCRdb copy retains only in-frame clones and omits some. The sample contains around 100,000 clones, roughly nine tenths of which appear only once. Material for sequencing was peripheral blood. These receptors were collected from a human donor in a cohort sampled during active COVID-19.

The gene calls are TRBV28 and TRBJ2-7, with TRBD2 as a possible D gene (6 bases). CDR1 and CDR2 (germline): MDHEN, SYDVKM. The CDR3 length is 14 residues. V was trimmed by 5 bases and J by 6 bases, leaving 17 bases between them. The CDR3 reads CASSDGTPRPEQYF. The CDR3 bases are TGTGCCAGCAGTGACGGGACTCCCCGTCCCGAGCAGTACTTC.

J is TRBJ2-7 and V is TRBV18; 9 positions agree with TRBD1. There are 13 residues in the CDR3. The germline V gene has CDR1 KGHSH and CDR2 LQKENI. J was trimmed by 8 bases and V by 3 bases; bases with no gene match: 5. This CDR3 reads CASSPPGQGKQYF. CDR3 sequence (DNA): TGTGCCAGCTCACCTCCGGGACAGGGAAAGCAGTACTTC.

The chain employs TRBV7-2 and TRBJ1-1, with 7 bases matching TRBD1. The CDR3 is 16 residues long. Per the germline V gene, CDR1 is SGHTA and CDR2 is FQGNSA. The junction had 9 bases not matched to a gene; V was cut back by 5 bases and J by 0 bases. CDR3 DNA sequence: TGTGCCAGCAGCCCCCGGGACAGTGAGATGAACACTGAAGCTTTCTTT. It translates to CASSPRDSEMNTEAFF.

DNA of the CDR3: TGTGCCAGCAGCGTAGGACAGGTATCCTACGAGCAGTACTTC. Translation: CASSVGQVSYEQYF. This sequence joins TRBV9 and TRBJ2-7, with a possible D match to TRBD1 (6 bases). The CDR3 runs to 14 residues. CDR1 and CDR2 (germline): SGDLS, YYNGEE. V was cut by 0 bases and J by 1 base, with 8 bases left in between.

This clone came up once. The CDR3 DNA reads TGCGCCAGCAAAGACAGGGGGGTTGGCACAGATACGCAGTATTTT. It encodes CASKDRGVGTDTQYF. This chain uses TRBV5-1 with TRBJ2-3; TRBD1 aligns across 9 bases. Germline lookup yields CDR1 SGHRS and CDR2 YFSETQ. Losses at the gene ends were 6 bases for V and 1 base for J; bases not matched to a gene: 6. The CDR3 runs 15 residues.

With respect to this clone: One end of the junction fails to match germline, which may point to a read error. V and J are TRBV9 and TRBJ2-7; TRBD2 aligns across 8 bases. CDR1 and CDR2 (germline): SGDLS, YYNGEE. This CDR3 spans 12 amino acids. CDR3 in amino acids: CASSVGGGYQRF. CDR3 DNA: TGTGCCAGCAGCGTAGGCGGGGGGTACCAGCGTTTC.

The chain uses TRBV9 and TRBJ2-5, with 7 positions matching TRBD2. V lost 4 bases and J lost 5; bases outside the gene matches: 11. Germline V lookup: CDR1 SGDLS, CDR2 YYNGEE. The CDR3 is made up of 15 amino acids. The CDR3 DNA is TGTGCCAGCAGCCCGGATGGGGAGGGATGGGAGACCCAGTACTTC. Translating it yields CASSPDGEGWETQYF.

The chain carries TRBV20-1 and TRBJ2-5; 7 nucleotides align to TRBD2. The V segment lost 3 bases and the J segment 1 base; nucleotides outside the gene matches: 11. CDR1 DFQATT and CDR2 SNEGSKA come from the germline V gene (reference sequence). The CDR3 spans 16 residues. CDR3 coding DNA: TGCAGTGCTAGTGGTCTAGCGGAGGACCTCCAAGAGACCCAGTACTTC. This encodes CSASGLAEDLQETQYF.

V usage is TRBV5-1 and J usage is TRBJ1-3, with D perhaps matching TRBD1 (5 bases). The CDR3 contains 17 residues. V lost 0 bases and J lost 0, with 13 bases in between. Germline V gives CDR1 SGHRS, CDR2 YFSETQ. The CDR3 loop is CASSLGYQGSSGNTIYF. As DNA, the CDR3 is TGCGCCAGCAGCTTGGGCTATCAGGGAAGCTCTGGAAACACCATATATTTT.

This clone was seen once. The CDR3 coding sequence is TGTGCCAGCAGCGTAGGTTTGGCGGGGGGGACAGATACGCAGTATTTT. Translation gives CASSVGLAGGTDTQYF. This chain uses TRBV9 with TRBJ2-3; 9 bases are a match to TRBD2. J gave up 3 bases and V 0 bases, and 5 bases lay outside the gene matches. The CDR3 loop spans 16 amino acids. Germline V gene sequence: CDR1 SGDLS, CDR2 YYNGEE. The full variable domain, its missing parts supplied by reference TRBV9 and TRBJ2-3, is DSGVTQTPKHLITATGQRVTLRCSPRSGDLSVYWYQQSLDQGLQFLIQYYNGEERAKGNILERFSAQQFPDLHSELNLSSLELGDSALYFCASSVGLAGGTDTQYFGPGTRLTVL.

The genes are TRBV6-6 and TRBJ2-5, with 10 bases that match TRBD2. The CDR3 consists of 16 residues. The V and J ends lost 2 bases and 6 bases, in that order; junction bases with no gene match: 9. CDR1 MNHNY and CDR2 SVGAGI come from the germline V gene (reference sequence). Here the CDR3 reads CASSYKSSGSRKTQYF. The CDR3 bases are TGTGCCAGCAGTTACAAGTCTAGCGGGAGTCGGAAGACCCAGTACTTC.

The V call is TRBV3-1 (or the pseudogene TRBV3-2), the J call TRBJ2-5; 16 bases align to TRBD2. The length of the CDR3 is 17 residues. Germline CDR1 and CDR2: LGHDT and YNNKEL (reference sequence). V lost 3 bases to trimming and J lost 5 bases; unmatched junction nucleotides: 6. In DNA, the CDR3 is TGTGCCAGCAGCCAGGACGGGACTAGCGGGAGGGCGGAGACCCAGTACTTC. As protein: CASSQDGTSGRAETQYF.

This chain connects TRBV7-8 to TRBJ2-3; 8 nucleotides align to TRBD1. Germline lookup yields CDR1 SGHVS and CDR2 FQNEAQ. J gave up 6 bases and V 4 bases, and 9 bases lay outside the gene matches. The CDR3 runs 15 residues. The CDR3 nucleotides are TGTGCCAGCAGCTCAACTAGGACAGGGATCGATACGCAGTATTTT. This encodes CASSSTRTGIDTQYF.

This chain uses TRBV3-1 (or the pseudogene TRBV3-2) with TRBJ1-4, with D possibly TRBD1 on 6 matching bases. V lost 2 bases and J 8 bases, leaving 12 bases between the germline ends. CDR1 LGHDT and CDR2 YNNKEL come from the germline V gene (reference sequence). The CDR3 contains 14 residues. CDR3 nucleotides: TGTGCCAGCAGCCAAAAACAGGGAGAAGAAAAACTGTTTTTT. This codes for CASSQKQGEEKLFF.